The entry below describes one TCR beta chain. No antigen is known for it. The read comes to an end 3 residues before the CDR3 does, leaving the germline J gene to fill in the end. These data are taken from a study of T cells in women clearing cervical HPV infection. Across the study: Blood came at first lesion visit for cases, post-clearance for controls. Study outcomes and limitations: CIN3+ cases had significantly higher TCR repertoire richness than controls, but evenness did not differ.

The method was immunoSEQ multiplex PCR; TCRdb's version includes in-frame clones alone and lacks a portion of them. The table gives roughly 20,000 clones; the top ten clones make up approximately 5.4% of it. This CDR3 has 15 amino acids. Germline CDR1 and CDR2: GTSNPN and SVGIG (reference sequence). V was trimmed by 3 bases and J by 2 bases, leaving 16 bases between them. The receptor was derived from a woman aged 18-70 years with a cervical HPV16 infection that either progressed to CIN3+ or cleared (not recorded which). The rearrangement uses TRBV30 and TRBJ1-2; D may be TRBD1 (5 bases). The sequenced sample consisted of blood buffy coat. The sequenced CDR3 bases are TGTGCCTGGAGGTCGAAAGGGGTTTGGAACTATGGC. Its translation is CAWRSKGVWNYG. The CDR3 reads in full as CAWRSKGVWNYGYTF. The full variable domain, in which reference TRBV30 and TRBJ1-2 provide the parts outside the CDR3, is SQTIHQWPATLVQPVGSPLSLECTVEGTSNPNLYWYRQAAGRGLQLLFYSVGIGQISSEVPQNLSASRPQDRQFILSSKKLLLSDSGFYLCAWRSKGVWNYGYTFGSGTRLTVV.